The rows below give T cell receptor beta chains drawn from one sample of a study of T cell responses to AZD1222 COVID-19 vaccine. Here immunoSEQ multiplex PCR was the method, and the copy in TCRdb shows in-frame clones only, minus some. The sample shows around 66,000 clones, 79% of them seen only once. The sequenced sample was peripheral blood, obtained on day 0 of MenACWY control vaccination. All receptors come from an adult in good health. Each CDR3 is given with its conserved first and last residue. The order of the fields is J gene, clone size, D gene, V gene, CDR3 protein, CDR3 DNA. A D gene is named only where the DNA matches it firmly. Size tells how often a clone was seen (once, few, many) or the class of an expanded clone, and some rows leave it out.

TRBJ2-3,NA,NA,TRBV30,CAWKHTDTQYF,TGTGCCTGGAAGCACACAGATACGCAGTATTTT
TRBJ1-1,NA,NA,TRBV30,CAWSVLFGALNTEAFF,TGTGCCTGGAGTGTACTATTCGGAGCCCTGAACACTGAAGCTTTCTTT
TRBJ2-7,NA,NA,TRBV19,CASSIAAGGHEQYF,TGTGCCAGTAGTATCGCGGCAGGCGGCCACGAGCAGTACTTC
TRBJ2-5,NA,TRBD2,TRBV5-1,CASSPGRGRTETQYF,TGCGCCAGCAGCCCCGGGAGGGGCCGGACAGAGACCCAGTACTTC
TRBJ2-5,NA,NA,TRBV3-1/TRBV3-2,CASSPMGRMQETQYF,TGTGCCAGCAGCCCTATGGGACGAATGCAAGAGACCCAGTACTTC
TRBJ1-5,NA,TRBD1,TRBV19,CASSIDRGRGNQPQHF,TGTGCCAGTAGCATAGACAGGGGAAGGGGCAATCAGCCCCAGCATTTT
TRBJ1-2,NA,TRBD1,TRBV30,CAWSDQGANYGYTF,TGTGCCTGGAGCGATCAGGGGGCTAACTATGGCTACACCTTC
TRBJ2-1,NA,TRBD2,TRBV19,CASSPLAGGPVHEQFF,TGTGCCAGTAGTCCTTTAGCGGGAGGGCCGGTCCATGAGCAGTTCTTC
TRBJ1-1,few,NA,TRBV7-8,CASSLSQGQAFF,TGTGCCAGCAGCTTATCTCAGGGACAAGCTTTCTTT
TRBJ1-6,many,NA,TRBV9,CASSGGYGHSPLHF,TGTGCCAGCAGCGGCGGATATGGACATTCACCCCTCCACTTT
TRBJ2-5,NA,NA,TRBV2,CASTSRTPQETQYF,TGTGCCAGCACCTCGCGGACACCCCAAGAGACCCAGTACTTC
TRBJ1-2,NA,NA,TRBV19,CASSYEGYGYTF,TGTGCCAGTAGTTATGAGGGCTATGGCTACACCTTC
TRBJ1-1,few,TRBD1,TRBV2,CASSRTGTSEAFF,TGTGCCAGCAGCAGGACAGGGACTTCTGAAGCTTTCTTT
TRBJ1-1,NA,NA,TRBV7-2,CASSSQAMNTEAFF,TGTGCCAGCAGCTCCCAGGCCATGAACACTGAAGCTTTCTTT
TRBJ2-7,NA,NA,TRBV11-2,CASSLGLSDEQYF,TGTGCCAGCAGCTTAGGTCTCTCGGACGAGCAGTACTTC
TRBJ1-5,NA,NA,TRBV6-5,CASSYSSPSPQHF,TGTGCCAGCAGTTACTCGAGCCCCTCGCCCCAGCATTTT
TRBJ2-7,NA,TRBD2,TRBV4-2,CASSQTSGTYEQYF,TGTGCCAGCAGCCAGACTAGCGGGACCTACGAGCAGTACTTC
TRBJ1-6,NA,TRBD1,TRBV5-1,CASSTDRGLSPLHF,TGCGCCAGCAGCACGGACAGGGGGCTTTCACCCCTCCACTTT
TRBJ2-1,NA,TRBD2,TRBV6-5,CASTSGGGYNEQFF,TGTGCCAGCACTAGCGGGGGGGGATACAATGAGCAGTTCTTC
TRBJ2-1,many,NA,TRBV6-6,CASRSGYNEQFF,TGTGCCAGCCGCTCCGGTTACAATGAGCAGTTCTTC
TRBJ1-5,NA,NA,TRBV14,CASSRGRVHNQPQHF,TGTGCCAGCAGCCGCGGGAGGGTGCACAATCAGCCCCAGCATTTT
TRBJ1-2,once,NA,TRBV2,CASSAPVDGSYGYTF,TGTGCCAGCAGTGCGCCCGTCGACGGATCCTATGGCTACACCTTC